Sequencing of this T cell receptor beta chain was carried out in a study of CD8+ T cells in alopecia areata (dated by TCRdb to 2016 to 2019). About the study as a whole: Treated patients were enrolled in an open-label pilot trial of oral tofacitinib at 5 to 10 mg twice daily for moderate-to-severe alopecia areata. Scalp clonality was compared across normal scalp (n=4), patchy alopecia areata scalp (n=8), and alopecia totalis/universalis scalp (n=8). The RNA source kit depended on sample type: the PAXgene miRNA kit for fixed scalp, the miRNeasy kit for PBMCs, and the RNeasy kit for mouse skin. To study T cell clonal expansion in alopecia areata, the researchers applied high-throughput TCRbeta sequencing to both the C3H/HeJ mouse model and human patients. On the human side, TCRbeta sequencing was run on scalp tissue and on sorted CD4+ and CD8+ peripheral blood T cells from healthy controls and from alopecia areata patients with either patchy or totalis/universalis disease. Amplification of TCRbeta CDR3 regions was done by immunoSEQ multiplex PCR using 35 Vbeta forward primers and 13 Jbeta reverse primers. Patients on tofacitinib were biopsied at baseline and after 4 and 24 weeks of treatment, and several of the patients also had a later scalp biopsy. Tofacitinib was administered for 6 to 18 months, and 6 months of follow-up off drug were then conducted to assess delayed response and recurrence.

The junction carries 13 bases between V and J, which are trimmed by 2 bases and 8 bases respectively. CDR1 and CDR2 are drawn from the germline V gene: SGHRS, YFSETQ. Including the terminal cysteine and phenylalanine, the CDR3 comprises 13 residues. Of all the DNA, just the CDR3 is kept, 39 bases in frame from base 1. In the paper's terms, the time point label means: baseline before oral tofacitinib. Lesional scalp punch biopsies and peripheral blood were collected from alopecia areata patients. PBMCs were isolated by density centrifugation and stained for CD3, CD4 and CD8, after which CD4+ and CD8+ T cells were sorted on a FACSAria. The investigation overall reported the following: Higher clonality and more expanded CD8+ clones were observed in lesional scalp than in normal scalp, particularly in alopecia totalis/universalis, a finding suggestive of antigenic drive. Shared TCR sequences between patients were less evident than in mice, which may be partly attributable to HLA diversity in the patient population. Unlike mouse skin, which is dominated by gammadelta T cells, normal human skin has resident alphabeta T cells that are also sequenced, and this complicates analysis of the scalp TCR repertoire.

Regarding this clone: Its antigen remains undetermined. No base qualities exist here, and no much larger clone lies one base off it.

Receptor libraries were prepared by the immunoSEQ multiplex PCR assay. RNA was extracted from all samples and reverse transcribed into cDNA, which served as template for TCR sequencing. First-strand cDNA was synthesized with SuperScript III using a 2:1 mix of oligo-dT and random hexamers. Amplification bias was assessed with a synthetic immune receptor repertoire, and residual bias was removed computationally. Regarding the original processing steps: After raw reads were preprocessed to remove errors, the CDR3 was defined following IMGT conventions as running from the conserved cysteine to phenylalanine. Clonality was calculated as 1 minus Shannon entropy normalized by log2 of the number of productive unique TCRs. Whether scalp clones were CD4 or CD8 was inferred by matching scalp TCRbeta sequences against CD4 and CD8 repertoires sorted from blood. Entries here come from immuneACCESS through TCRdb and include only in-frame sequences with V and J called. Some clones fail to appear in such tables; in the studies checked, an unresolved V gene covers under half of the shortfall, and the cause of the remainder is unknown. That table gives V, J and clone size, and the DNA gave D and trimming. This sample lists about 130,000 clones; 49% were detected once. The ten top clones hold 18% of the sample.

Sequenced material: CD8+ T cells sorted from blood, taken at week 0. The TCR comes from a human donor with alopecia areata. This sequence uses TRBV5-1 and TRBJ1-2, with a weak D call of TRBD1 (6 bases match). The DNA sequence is TGCGCCAGCAGCTTTGGACAGAGTACAGGCTACACCTTC. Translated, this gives CASSFGQSTGYTF.